This T cell receptor beta chain comes out of a study of long-term antiretroviral therapy in people with HIV (dated by TCRdb to between 2021 and 2024). Turning to the overall study: The earliest samples were collected roughly a decade before the 2015 WHO recommendation for immediate ART, at a time when ART was usually postponed until CD4 counts fell. Among the 30 or so participants with HIV, eleven were female. From 25 to 30 adults with confirmed HIV infection, the cohort provided 150 to 200 cryopreserved PBMC samples, gathered serially across a mean of about six years (range 1-12). No cross-contamination during QIAcube processing was shown when test extractions of a monoclonal T-cell line were performed alongside 33 polyclonal samples. Whether ART initiation and durable HIV suppression were associated with changes in peripheral blood TRB repertoire composition and diversity was tested in a retrospective serial study.

Participants were included only if at least one PBMC sample before ART initiation and at least two post-ART samples were available. Treatment was received in the United States of America by all participants with HIV. Before DNA extraction, cryopreserved samples of roughly 1-10 million PBMC were thawed and washed. At the time of the earliest PBMC sample, participants with HIV were aged between roughly 20 and 55 years. PBMC samples from each participant spanned 1-4 timepoints before ART initiation and 2-8 timepoints after ART initiation, with a median of 7 samples. Serial HIV viral load, CD4+ T-cell count, ART history and demographic data were obtained for every participant. Using a Qiagen kit on a QIAcube, genomic DNA was extracted from unsorted PBMC, with samples processed in batches of 12. The immunoSEQ hsTCRB v3.0 assay was used at survey level resolution for TRB variable region sequencing. The target sequencing depth for TRB was roughly 40,000-55,000 T-cell genomes per sample. TRB libraries were pooled and sequenced on an Illumina MiSeq using a v3 150-cycle kit. The study's own analysis went as follows. Repertoire analysis was performed in R inside a reproducible Nextflow workflow that covered QC, data transformation and analysis. LymphoSeq2, an R package for AIRR-Seq data exploration, was used to implement custom analyses. A few samples that produced fewer than 5000 total TRB sequences were removed, so some 190 HIV repertoires were analyzed. Among the roughly 190 retained HIV repertoires, about 57 were collected before ART initiation and over 120 were collected after ART initiation. Each repertoire was downsampled to 5000 TRB nucleotide sequences, and summary statistics were averaged across 100 downsampling iterations. The analysis kept only TRB sequences whose CDR3 regions were at least seven amino acids long. A Shannon entropy-derived clonality score and the Gini coefficient were used to measure diversity. In the repertoire networks, any two of the top 5000 CDR3 amino acid sequences were linked whenever the two sequences differed by an edit distance of one. For TRB CDR3 amino acid sequences, GLIPH2 was used to predict antigen specificity groups and MHC restriction. To flag known associations with CMV, EBV, HIV or tissue antigens, CDR3 amino acid sequences were compared against VDJdb and McPAS-TCR. Pre-ART, post-ART and control groups were compared with Wilcoxon signed-rank tests and Holm-Bonferroni correction. TCRdb's version of the immuneACCESS table is confined to in-frame rearrangements and falls short of the full clone set. An unresolved V gene accounts for under half of the shortfall where checked; the remainder is of unknown origin. That table gives V, J and clone size, and the DNA gave D and trimming. The sample table lists tens of thousands of clones, more than 75% of them with a count of one. The ten largest clones add up to around 5.1% of the sample.

As for this clone: Its antigen target is currently unknown. It has no much larger one-base neighbor in the sample; base qualities were not kept.

Paper-wide results and their limitations: The repertoire was dominated across all time points by expanded TRB clones identified before ART initiation, although this dominance was seen to fluctuate and to decrease in many PLHIV after ART. Samples dated from the mid-2000s to the late 2010s, and the ART regimens used may be less effective than current ones. Starting ART was linked to a significant rise in TRB diversity, yet even with long-term ART the diversity remained significantly lower than in transplant donor controls. Inferences about post-ART repertoire changes were limited because no data were available on ART adherence, viral resistance or therapy changes. Because PBMC availability was limited, only the TCR beta chain was sequenced, with no alpha chain pairing. Because pre-ART samples had limited cell numbers, unsorted PBMC were profiled rather than sorted CD4+ and CD8+ T cells. Narrower CDR3 length ranges were observed in HIV repertoires than in controls, and an antigen-experienced repertoire with only a slight naive shift after ART was suggested by the network structure.

There are 13 amino acids in the CDR3, from cysteine to phenylalanine inclusive. Only CDR3 DNA remains: 39 bases, in frame from the first base. V was cut back by 4 bases and J by 2 bases, leaving a gap of 7 bases between them. Based on the germline V gene, the CDR1 and CDR2 sequences are MGHRA and YSYEKL. Recombination connected TRBV4-1 to TRBJ2-3, with an unclear D gene assignment. This receptor was identified in a woman between 50 and 59 years old with HIV. Source: unsorted PBMCs, taken 0.1 years before starting antiretroviral therapy. The DNA sequence is given as TGCGCCAGCAGCCTATATTACACAGATACGCAGTATTTT. This yields the protein CASSLYYTDTQYF.